The TCR beta chain under discussion was sequenced for a study of cytomegalovirus exposure and HLA in healthy donors. A multiplex PCR was run with 60 Vbeta primers and 13 Jbeta primers. TCRdb's copy holds only in-frame clones and misses some; the assay was immunoSEQ multiplex PCR. The table lists 95,000 to 120,000 clones, 82% of them singletons, with roughly 2.5% in the top ten. Trimming stripped 7 bases from V and 5 bases from J, with 11 bases between. Looked up from germline, CDR1 is LNHDA and CDR2 is SQIVND (reference sequence). The CDR3 covers 12 residues. The chain has TRBV19 and TRBJ1-2; weak D call: TRBD1 (5 bases). The sequence was collected from a woman aged 18-29 years in good health and CMV-seronegative. The sample comprised PBMCs. The CDR3 loop reads CASNRGIYGYTF. CDR3 DNA sequence: TGTGCCAGTAATCGGGGGATATATGGCTACACCTTC.